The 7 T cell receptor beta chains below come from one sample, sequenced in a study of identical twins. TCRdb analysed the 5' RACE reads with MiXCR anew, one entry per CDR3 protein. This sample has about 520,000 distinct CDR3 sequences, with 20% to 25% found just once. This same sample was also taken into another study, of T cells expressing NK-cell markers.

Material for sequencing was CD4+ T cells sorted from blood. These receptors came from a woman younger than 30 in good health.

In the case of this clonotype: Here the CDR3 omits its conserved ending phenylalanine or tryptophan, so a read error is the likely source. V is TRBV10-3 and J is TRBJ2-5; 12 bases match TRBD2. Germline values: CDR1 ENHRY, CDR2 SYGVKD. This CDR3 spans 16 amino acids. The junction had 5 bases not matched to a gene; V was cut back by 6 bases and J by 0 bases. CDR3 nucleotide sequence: TGTGCCATCAGGGCCGGACTAGCGGGGAACCAAGAGACCCAGTACTAC. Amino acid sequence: CAIRAGLAGNQETQYY.

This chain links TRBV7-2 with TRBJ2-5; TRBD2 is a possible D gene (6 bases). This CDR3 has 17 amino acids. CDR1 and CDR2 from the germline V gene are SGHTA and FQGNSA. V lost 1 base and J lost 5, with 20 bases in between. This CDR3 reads CASSLGRGGMEVETQYF. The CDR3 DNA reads TGTGCCAGCAGCTTAGGGCGCGGCGGGATGGAGGTTGAGACCCAGTACTTC.

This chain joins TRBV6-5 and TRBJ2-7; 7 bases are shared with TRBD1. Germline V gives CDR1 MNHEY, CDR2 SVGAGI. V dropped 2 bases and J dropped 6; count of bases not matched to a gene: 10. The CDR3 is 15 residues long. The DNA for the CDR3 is TGTGCCAGCAGTTACCCCACGACAGGGAAAGGCGAGCAGTACTTC. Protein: CASSYPTTGKGEQYF.

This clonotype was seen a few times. The CDR3 protein is CASSPDQAQETQYF. CDR3 in DNA: TGTGCCAGCTCCCCAGACCAGGCGCAAGAGACCCAGTACTTC. The chain has TRBV18 and TRBJ2-5; no clear D gene. Germline V gives CDR1 KGHSH, CDR2 LQKENI. The CDR3 loop spans 14 amino acids. Trimming pared 6 bases from V and 2 bases from J, leaving 13 bases between.

The CDR3 bases are TGTGCCAGCAGCCAAGACGCTCGATTAAGACGTGGCTACACCTTC. The encoded protein is CASSQDARLRRGYTF. This chain links TRBV3-1 with TRBJ1-2; D not certain. V lost 0 bases and J 7 bases, leaving 15 bases between the germline ends. The CDR3 loop spans 15 amino acids. Germline V gene data show CDR1 as LGHDT and CDR2 as YNNKEL (reference sequence).

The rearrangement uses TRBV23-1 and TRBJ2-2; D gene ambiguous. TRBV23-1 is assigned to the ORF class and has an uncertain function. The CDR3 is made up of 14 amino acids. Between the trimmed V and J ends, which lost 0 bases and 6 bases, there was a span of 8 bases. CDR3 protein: CASSQSGGPGELFF. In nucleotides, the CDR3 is TGCGCCAGCAGTCAATCTGGCGGCCCCGGGGAGCTGTTTTTT.

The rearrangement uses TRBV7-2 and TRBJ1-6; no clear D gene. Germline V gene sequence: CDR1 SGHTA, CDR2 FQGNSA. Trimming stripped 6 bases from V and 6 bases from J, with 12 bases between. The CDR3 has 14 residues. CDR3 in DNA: TGTGCCAGCAGGGGAGGGAGCAGTAATTCACCCCTCCACTTT. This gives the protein CASRGGSSNSPLHF. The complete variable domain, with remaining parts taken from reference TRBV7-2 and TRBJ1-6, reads GAGVSQSPSNKVTEKGKDVELRCDPISGHTALYWYRQSLGQGLEFLIYFQGNSAPDKSGLPSDRFSAERTGGSVSTLTIQRTQQEDSAVYLCASRGGSSNSPLHFGNGTRLTVT.